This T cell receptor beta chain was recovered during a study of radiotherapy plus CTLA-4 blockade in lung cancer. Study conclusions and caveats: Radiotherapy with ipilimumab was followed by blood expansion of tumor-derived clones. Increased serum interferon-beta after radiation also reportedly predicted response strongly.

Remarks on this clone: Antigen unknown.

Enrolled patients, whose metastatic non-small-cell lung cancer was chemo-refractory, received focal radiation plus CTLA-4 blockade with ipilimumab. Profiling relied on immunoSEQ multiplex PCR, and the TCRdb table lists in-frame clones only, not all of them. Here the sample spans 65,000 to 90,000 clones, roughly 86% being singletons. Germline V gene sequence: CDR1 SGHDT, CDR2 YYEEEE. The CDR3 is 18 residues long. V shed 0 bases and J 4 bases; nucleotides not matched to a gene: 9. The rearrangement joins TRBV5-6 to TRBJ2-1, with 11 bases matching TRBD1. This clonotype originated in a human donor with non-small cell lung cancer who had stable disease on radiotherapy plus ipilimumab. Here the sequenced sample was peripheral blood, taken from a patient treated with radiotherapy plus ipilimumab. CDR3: CASSLGSGTGGFYNEQFF. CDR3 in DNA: TGTGCCAGCAGCTTGGGGTCCGGGACAGGGGGATTTTACAATGAGCAGTTCTTC.